A selection of T cell receptor beta chains follows, all from one sample in a study of T cells in Graves' hyperthyroidism and ophthalmopathy. TCRdb re-called the multiplex PCR reads with MiXCR, one entry per CDR3 protein. The sample has about 570,000 distinct CDR3 sequences, about 45% seen once. The source material was peripheral blood or thyroid tissue (not recorded which). All receptors derive from an adult woman with Graves' disease, either hyperthyroidism or ophthalmopathy (not recorded which). Both conserved end residues are part of each CDR3. The D gene is left open where the match is weak. Some rows mark clone size as missing; the rest say once, few, many or name a class of expanded clone.

TRBV9	TRBJ2-7	many	-	CASSYHPGTSYEQYF	TGTGCCAGCAGCTACCACCCGGGGACCTCCTACGAGCAGTACTTC
TRBV28	TRBJ2-7	-	TRBD1	CASSPPGTGGEEQYF	TGTGCCAGCAGTCCCCCCGGGACAGGGGGGGAAGAGCAGTACTTC
TRBV4-1	TRBJ1-5	many	-	CASSQDRRESNQPQHF	TGCGCCAGCAGCCAAGACCGGCGGGAGAGCAATCAGCCCCAGCATTTT
TRBV9	TRBJ2-7	many	-	CASSPSRGIGEQYF	TGTGCCAGCAGCCCTAGTCGGGGAATCGGCGAGCAGTACTTC
TRBV7-3	TRBJ2-1	-	TRBD2	CASSYLAGAAYNEQFF	TGTGCCAGCAGCTACCTAGCGGGAGCCGCCTACAATGAGCAGTTCTTC
TRBV6-4	TRBJ2-7	-	-	CASSTDPQEQYF	TGTGCCTCGTCGACGGACCCCCAGGAGCAGTACTTC
TRBV19	TRBJ1-1	many	-	CASSTIGRYEAFF	TGTGCCAGTAGTACGATTGGCCGCTATGAAGCTTTCTTT
TRBV20-1	TRBJ1-6	-	-	CSARPHGEESPLHF	TGCAGTGCTAGACCCCACGGTGAAGAGTCACCCCTCCACTTT
TRBV7-2	TRBJ1-6	-	-	CASRLDRSPLHF	TGTGCCAGCAGGTTGGATCGTTCACCCCTCCACTTT
TRBV29-1	TRBJ1-1	-	-	CSARHRTETIEAFF	TGCAGCGCCAGACACCGGACAGAGACCATTGAAGCTTTCTTT
TRBV12-3/TRBV12-4	TRBJ1-2	many	-	CASNRPGVVGYTF	TGTGCCAGCAATAGACCTGGGGTTGTTGGCTACACCTTC
TRBV12-3/TRBV12-4	TRBJ1-1	-	TRBD1	CARVFDRGAEAFF	TGTGCTAGGGTCTTCGACAGGGGCGCTGAAGCTTTCTTT
TRBV7-7	TRBJ2-2	many	-	CASSPRVEGTGELFF	TGTGCTAGCAGCCCCCGCGTTGAAGGGACCGGGGAGCTGTTTTTT
TRBV7-8	TRBJ1-5	-	TRBD1	CAWSGGQGVNQPQHF	TGTGCCTGGAGTGGGGGACAGGGGGTCAATCAGCCCCAGCATTTT
TRBV19	TRBJ2-7	many	TRBD1	CASSMGQGRIDEQYF	TGTGCCAGTAGTATGGGACAGGGGAGAATTGACGAGCAGTACTTC
TRBV4-1	TRBJ1-5	many	-	CASSLWTGVQPQHF	TGCGCCAGCAGCCTTTGGACGGGGGTCCAGCCCCAGCATTTT
TRBV20-1	TRBJ1-5	many	-	CSATGVNNQPQHF	TGCAGTGCCACGGGGGTAAACAATCAGCCCCAGCATTTT
TRBV19	TRBJ1-1	-	-	CASSITVPTEAFF	TGTGCCAGTAGTATAACCGTGCCCACTGAAGCTTTCTTT
TRBV27	TRBJ1-5	many	-	CASSLSGGTQHF	TGTGCCAGCAGTTTATCTGGAGGCACCCAGCATTTT
TRBV20-1	TRBJ2-7	many	TRBD1	CSALNPRDRGLSEQYF	TGCAGTGCTCTAAACCCCCGGGACAGGGGGCTTTCCGAGCAGTACTTC
TRBV10-3	TRBJ1-1	-	-	CAISDHRATGTEAFF	TGTGCCATCAGTGATCACAGGGCAACTGGAACTGAAGCTTTCTTT
TRBV29-1	TRBJ1-2	few	-	CSPPDGTKANYGYTF	TGCAGCCCTCCCGACGGGACAAAAGCTAACTATGGCTACACCTTC
TRBV2	TRBJ1-5	many	-	CASSQQGWNQPQHF	TGTGCCAGCAGTCAACAGGGCTGGAATCAGCCCCAGCATTTT
TRBV20-1	TRBJ2-6	few	-	CSASRSGISSGANVLTF	TGCAGTGCCAGCAGATCAGGGATTTCCTCCGGGGCCAACGTCCTGACTTTC
TRBV29-1	TRBJ1-2	-	-	CSVLNRDYGYTF	TGCAGCGTTTTGAACAGGGACTATGGCTACACCTTC
TRBV11-2	TRBJ2-7	-	TRBD2	CASRGTSGGSYEQYF	TGTGCCAGCAGGGGGACTAGCGGGGGCTCCTACGAGCAGTACTTC
TRBV25-1	TRBJ1-4	-	TRBD1	CASSDLWGQRGEKLFF	TGTGCCAGCAGTGATTTGTGGGGACAGCGGGGAGAAAAACTGTTTTTT
TRBV19	TRBJ1-5	-	-	CASLPRGDSNQPQHF	TGTGCCAGCCTCCCGCGGGGTGACAGCAATCAGCCCCAGCATTTT
TRBV7-9	TRBJ2-7	-	TRBD2	CASSATGRSSYEQYF	TGTGCCAGCAGCGCAACCGGGAGGTCTTCCTACGAGCAGTACTTC
TRBV7-2	TRBJ1-1	-	TRBD1	CAGGTSGGVTEAFF	TGTGCCGGCGGTACTTCAGGGGGCGTGACTGAAGCTTTCTTT
TRBV7-2	TRBJ2-5	-	TRBD2	CASSSFLAGAGETQYF	TGTGCCAGCAGCTCCTTCCTAGCGGGAGCTGGGGAGACCCAGTACTTC
TRBV20-1	TRBJ1-5	few	-	CSAKEGETQHF	TGCAGTGCTAAGGAGGGGGAGACCCAGCATTTT
TRBV29-1	TRBJ1-2	-	-	CSVEVGAVYGYTF	TGCAGCGTTGAAGTGGGGGCTGTCTATGGCTACACCTTC
TRBV20-1	TRBJ1-2	few	-	CSGVGNYGYTF	TGCAGTGGAGTCGGGAACTATGGCTACACCTTC
TRBV5-1	TRBJ2-5	-	TRBD2	CASSLGSGRRDETQYF	TGCGCCAGCAGCTTAGGTAGCGGGAGAAGGGACGAGACCCAGTACTTC
TRBV28	TRBJ1-2	many	-	CASSFSGAYGYTF	TGTGCCAGCAGTTTTTCGGGGGCCTATGGCTACACCTTC
TRBV2	TRBJ2-2	-	TRBD2	CASSGTTSGGGELFF	TGTGCCAGCAGTGGGACGACTAGCGGGGGCGGGGAGCTGTTTTTT
TRBV28	TRBJ1-4	few	TRBD1	CASSSPRDRGAEKLFF	TGTGCCAGCAGTTCCCCCCGGGACAGGGGAGCCGAAAAACTGTTTTTT
TRBV7-2	TRBJ1-1	-	TRBD1	CASSLAGTGGAGTEAFF	TGTGCCAGCAGCTTAGCCGGGACAGGGGGCGCAGGCACTGAAGCTTTCTTT
TRBV12-3/TRBV12-4	TRBJ1-1	many	-	CASSLGFEAFF	TGTGCCAGCAGTTTGGGGTTTGAAGCTTTCTTT
TRBV29-1	TRBJ2-5	-	-	CSVSRGETQYF	TGCAGCGTCTCCAGAGGAGAGACCCAGTACTTC
TRBV7-9	TRBJ2-2	many	-	CASSFYANTGELFF	TGTGCCAGCAGCTTTTACGCGAACACCGGGGAGCTGTTTTTT
TRBV28	TRBJ2-7	many	-	CASSSNTRVQYF	TGTGCCAGCAGTTCCAACACTCGAGTGCAGTACTTC
TRBV29-1	TRBJ2-7	-	-	CSVEDRAISSYEQYF	TGCAGCGTTGAAGACAGGGCTATAAGCTCCTACGAGCAGTACTTC
TRBV3-1	TRBJ1-3	few	TRBD1	CASSHRSQGAGNTIYF	TGTGCCAGCAGCCACCGAAGCCAGGGGGCTGGAAACACCATATATTTT
TRBV2	TRBJ1-2	-	-	CASSAPLLLYGYTF	TGTGCCAGCAGCGCTCCACTGCTCCTCTATGGCTACACCTTC
TRBV7-8	TRBJ1-1	many	-	CASSLQGSMNTEAFF	TGTGCCAGCAGCCTACAGGGAAGCATGAACACTGAAGCTTTCTTT
TRBV2	TRBJ2-2	-	TRBD1	CASRPGAGGNTGELFF	TGTGCCAGCAGACCAGGGGCAGGGGGAAACACCGGGGAGCTGTTTTTT
TRBV5-1	TRBJ1-6	many	-	CASSLELAYNSPLHF	TGCGCCAGCAGCTTGGAACTAGCCTATAATTCACCCCTCCACTTT
TRBV5-1	TRBJ1-6	many	-	CASSLDNNSPLHF	TGCGCCAGCAGCTTGGACAATAATTCACCCCTCCACTTT
TRBV20-1	TRBJ2-7	-	TRBD2	CSAPDAGVGEQYF	TGCAGTGCTCCAGACGCGGGAGTAGGTGAGCAGTACTTC
TRBV2	TRBJ2-2	many	TRBD1	CASTDRVLTGELFF	TGTGCCAGCACCGACAGGGTTTTGACCGGGGAGCTGTTTTTT
TRBV9	TRBJ2-5	-	TRBD2	CASSVGGLAGQETQYF	TGTGCCAGCAGCGTAGGTGGACTAGCGGGACAAGAGACCCAGTACTTC
TRBV7-9	TRBJ1-2	-	TRBD1	CASSIGTGDRYTF	TGTGCCAGCAGCATCGGGACAGGGGATCGCTACACCTTC
TRBV7-9	TRBJ1-6	-	TRBD1	CASSKTGNNSPLHF	TGTGCCAGCAGTAAGACAGGGAATAATTCACCCCTCCACTTT
TRBV11-2	TRBJ2-7	many	-	CASSSNLGPYEQYF	TGTGCCAGCAGCTCCAACTTGGGACCTTACGAGCAGTACTTC
TRBV10-3	TRBJ2-7	-	-	CASSPGDEQYF	TGTGCCAGCAGTCCCGGGGACGAGCAGTACTTC
TRBV28	TRBJ2-2	-	-	CASSSEGPYTGELFF	TGTGCCAGCAGTTCCGAAGGACCATACACCGGGGAGCTGTTTTTT
TRBV7-9	TRBJ1-3	-	TRBD1	CASTMGTGSYGYTIYF	TGTGCCAGCACCATGGGGACAGGAAGCTATGGCTACACCATATATTTT
TRBV2	TRBJ2-7	many	TRBD1	CASRDRGHEQYF	TGTGCCAGCCGGGACAGGGGGCACGAGCAGTACTTC